Each of the 18 T cell receptor beta chains below was sequenced from the same sample in a study of metastatic and nonmetastatic thyroid tumors. Ahead of thyroid surgery, no patient had received treatment of any kind. TCRdb recomputed clones from the PCR reads via MiXCR. The table shows tens of thousands of clones, with about a sixth occurring only once. Sequenced material: blood. These receptors all stem from a male donor with papillary thyroid cancer or a benign thyroid nodule (not recorded which). Some clones in this sample may be carry-over from other donors' samples.

The sample holds many counts of this clone. The CDR3 spells CASSSSLSSYGYTF. The CDR3 bases are TGTGCCAGCAGCTCGAGCCTGAGTAGCTATGGCTACACCTTC. The chain employs TRBV11-2 and TRBJ1-2; D remains ambiguous. The CDR3 loop spans 14 amino acids. Between the trimmed V and J ends, which lost 4 bases and 4 bases, there was a span of 13 bases. Germline V gene data show CDR1 as SGHAT and CDR2 as FQNNGV.

The CDR3 is CASSRLAGDDGYTF. The CDR3 bases are TGTGCCAGCAGCCGCCTGGCGGGGGACGATGGCTACACCTTC. V and J are TRBV3-1 and TRBJ1-2; tentatively, D is TRBD1 (5 bases). With 4 bases removed from V and 6 bases from J, the gap between germline ends came to 15 bases. The germline gives CDR1 LGHDT, CDR2 YNNKEL (reference sequence). The CDR3 length is 14 residues.

This clone was counted between two and nine times. The chain employs TRBV6-1 and TRBJ2-1, with D unclear. The CDR3 sequence is 14 residues long. V lost 9 bases, J lost 8 bases, and 20 bases lay in between. Germline V CDR1 and CDR2: MNHNS, SASEGT. CDR3 amino acids: CASTWYPDAYEQFF. CDR3 bases: TGTGCCAGTACGTGGTACCCGGATGCGTATGAGCAGTTCTTC.

This clone occurred many times. At one boundary the junction diverges from the germline segment, which might be a read error. The chain is built from TRBV28 and TRBJ1-2, with D maybe TRBD1 (5 bases). Germline assignment: CDR1 MDHEN and CDR2 SYDVKM. The CDR3 length is 13 residues. The CDR3 sequence is CASSLGGDYGCTF. The DNA for the CDR3 is TGTGCCAGCAGTTTGGGGGGGGACTATGGCTGCACCTTC.

The J gene is TRBJ2-2, the V gene TRBV3-1; unclear D gene. The CDR3 is 14 amino acids. Looked up from germline, CDR1 is LGHDT and CDR2 is YNNKEL (reference sequence). V lost 1 base and J 7 bases, leaving 10 bases between the germline ends. The CDR3 bases are TGTGCCAGCAGCCAAGCATGGGATGTCGGGGAGCTGTTTTTT. The encoded protein is CASSQAWDVGELFF. The whole variable domain, remainder taken from reference TRBV3-1 and TRBJ2-2, is DTAVSQTPKYLVTQMGNDKSIKCEQNLGHDTMYWYKQDSKKFLKIMFSYNNKELIINETVPNRFSPKSPDKAHLNLHINSLELGDSAVYFCASSQAWDVGELFFGEGSRLTVL.

The rearrangement joins TRBV6-1 to TRBJ2-6; 9 nucleotides agree with TRBD1. The CDR3 covers 17 residues. Germline-derived CDR1 and CDR2 are MNHNS and SASEGT. Losses at the gene ends were 4 bases for V and 4 bases for J; bases not matched to a gene: 8. DNA of the CDR3: TGTGCCAGCAGTGCGCCGGGACAGGGCTCCGGGGCCAACGTCCTGACTTTC. This gives the protein CASSAPGQGSGANVLTF.

This clone is medium-sized (0.01 to 0.1%) by share. The genes are TRBV30 and TRBJ1-5; D gene unclear. V dropped 6 bases and J dropped 5 bases, with 8 bases sitting between them. Germline V CDR1 and CDR2: GTSNPN, SVGIG (reference sequence). The CDR3 totals 11 residues. CDR3 protein: CACEEYQPQHF. The DNA for the CDR3 is TGTGCCTGTGAAGAATATCAGCCCCAGCATTTT.

Comment on this clone: A read error may be the cause here, since a much bigger clone is one base away. The CDR3 DNA reads TGTGCCAGCAGCCACGGCTACGAGCATCACTTC. Encoded protein: CASSHGYEHHF. V is TRBV14 and J is TRBJ2-7; no clear D. The CDR3 is made up of 11 amino acids. Germline CDR1 SGHDN, CDR2 FVKESK.

This sequence joins TRBV30 and TRBJ2-5, with TRBD2 identical over 7 bases. This CDR3 comprises 17 residues. The ends lost 2 bases at V and 1 base at J; junction bases unmatched: 13. The germline gives CDR1 GTSNPN, CDR2 SVGIG (reference sequence). CDR3 sequence reads: CAWSRMGGWVAQETQYF. CDR3 in DNA: TGTGCCTGGAGTAGGATGGGGGGGTGGGTGGCCCAAGAGACCCAGTACTTC.

The chain recombines TRBV30 with TRBJ2-7; D gene uncertain. The CDR3 totals 12 residues. In germline, CDR1 is GTSNPN, CDR2 SVGIG (reference sequence). Trimming took 4 bases from V and 3 from J, leaving 10 bases between them. CDR3 amino acids: CAWTTRFYEQYF. The CDR3, as DNA: TGTGCCTGGACCACCAGGTTCTACGAGCAGTACTTC.

Regarding this clone: This may come from a read error, since a much larger clone is one base off. The same CDR3 can be traced to other DNA sequences in this sample. The rearrangement links TRBV7-3 to TRBJ1-2; D ambiguous. The germline V gene has CDR1 SGHTA and CDR2 FQGTGA. This CDR3 has 14 residues. CDR3 protein: CASSLTGGNYGYTF. The CDR3 DNA reads TGTGCCAGCAGCCTAACGGGCGGGAACTACGGCTACACCTTC.

This clone was picked up many times. This chain joins TRBV2 and TRBJ2-5, with a tentative D call TRBD2 (6 bases). The germline V and J ends were trimmed by 7 bases and 4 bases, with 10 bases remaining between them. The CDR3 has 12 amino acids. Germline CDR1 and CDR2: SNHLY and FYNNEI. The CDR3 is CASKEGAETQYF. The CDR3 DNA follows: TGTGCCAGCAAGGAGGGAGCAGAGACCCAGTACTTC.

At least ten counts were recorded for this clone. DNA for the CDR3: TGTGCCAGCAGTCAAGGGACAGGGGGACGGGGCTACACCTTC. Its protein product is CASSQGTGGRGYTF. V usage is TRBV6-1 and J usage is TRBJ1-2; 11 bases agree with TRBD1. In germline, CDR1 is MNHNS, CDR2 SASEGT. V lost 5 bases to trimming and J lost 8 bases; unmatched junction nucleotides: 7. The CDR3 extends over 14 amino acids.

This chain connects TRBV6-1 to TRBJ2-2, with a possible D match to TRBD1 (6 bases). The CDR3 extends over 14 amino acids. Trimming shortened V by 6 bases and J by 9 bases, and 17 bases separated the two germline ends. The germline gives CDR1 MNHNS, CDR2 SASEGT. In nucleotides, the CDR3 is TGTGCCAGCAGGGACAGCGGAGACACTTGGGAGCTGTTTTTT. Amino acid sequence: CASRDSGDTWELFF.

The chain carries TRBV6-1 and TRBJ2-5; 11 bases are a match to TRBD2. The CDR3 has 15 residues. Germline trimming cut 6 bases from V and 7 bases from J; bases unmatched to any gene: 10. Germline V gene lookup returns CDR1 MNHNS and CDR2 SASEGT. This chain's CDR3 is CASRDSGRVPRTQYF. The CDR3 nucleotides read TGTGCCAGCAGGGATAGCGGGAGGGTCCCAAGGACCCAGTACTTC.

About this clone itself: Here the CDR3 omits its conserved ending phenylalanine or tryptophan, so a read error is the likely source. The chain recombines TRBV11-2 with TRBJ1-2, with a possible D match to TRBD1 (5 bases). The CDR3 length is 17 residues. Germline CDR1 reads SGHAT; CDR2 reads FQNNGV. CDR3 loop: CASSWRGLGVTHYVYTL. The DNA for the CDR3 is TGTGCCAGCAGCTGGAGAGGCCTGGGGGTGACCCACTATGTCTACACCCTC.

The chain combines TRBV11-1 with TRBJ2-7; D might be TRBD2 (6 bases). The CDR3 contains 15 residues. Germline CDR1 reads SGHAT; CDR2 reads FQDESV (reference sequence). V lost 6 bases to trimming and J lost 1 base, with 16 bases between them. In DNA form, the CDR3 reads TGTGCCAGCAGTCGGGTGGGGGGTACGTCCTACGAGCAGTACTTC. Protein: CASSRVGGTSYEQYF.

V and J are TRBV25-1 and TRBJ2-7; TRBD2 matches 9 bases. The CDR3 length is 19 residues. V trimming: 5 bases; J trimming: 6 bases; junction bases outside the gene matches: 23. Germline assignment: CDR1 MGHDK and CDR2 SYGVNS. CDR3 nucleotide sequence: TGTGCCAGCAGTAGTGATATTTTGGACGGCTGGGCGGGAGGGGGCGAGCAGTACTTC. Amino acid sequence: CASSSDILDGWAGGGEQYF.